This T cell receptor beta chain was obtained from a study of T cells after yellow fever vaccination. Looking at the study overall: Where fractions had low cell numbers, libraries were prepared from them with the SMART-Seq v4 Ultra Low Input RNA kit. Points from the study as a whole: Reappearance after the booster was observed for most primary-vaccination clones (about 95% CD4, just over 85% CD8). In FACS-sorted repertoires, abundant clonotypes from the bulk population could appear as contaminants.

This clonotype was seen repeatedly, ten times or more. The target antigen is unknown. Template-switching 5'RACE yielded the TCR cDNA; a universal primer site and UMIs were added in the process. TCRdb processed the 5' RACE reads anew with MiXCR; each CDR3 protein has one entry. Altogether 300,000 or so distinct CDR3 sequences are present, 10% to 15% being singletons, with the ten largest covering around 0.55%. Germline values: CDR1 KGHSH, CDR2 LQKENI. This CDR3 spans 14 amino acids. Trimming took 2 bases from V and 0 from J, leaving 7 bases between them. The material sequenced was CD4+ T cells sorted from PBMCs, taken 45 days after the yellow fever booster vaccination. This chain links TRBV18 with TRBJ1-1; perhaps TRBD1 as D (5 bases). This TCR derives from a man in his thirties or forties who received the YFV17D yellow fever vaccine. This chain's CDR3 is CASSPGGLNTEAFF. CDR3 coding DNA: TGTGCCAGCTCACCAGGGGGACTGAACACTGAAGCTTTCTTT.